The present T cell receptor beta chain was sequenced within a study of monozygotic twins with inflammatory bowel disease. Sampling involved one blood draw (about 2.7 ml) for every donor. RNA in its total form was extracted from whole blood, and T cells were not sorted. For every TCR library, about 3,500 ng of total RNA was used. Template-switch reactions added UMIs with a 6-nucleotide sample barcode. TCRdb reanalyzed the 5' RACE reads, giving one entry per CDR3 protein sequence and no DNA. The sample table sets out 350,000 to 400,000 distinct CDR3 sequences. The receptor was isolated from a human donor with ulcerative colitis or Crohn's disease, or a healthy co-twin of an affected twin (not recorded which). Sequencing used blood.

The CDR3 reads CASSPTRWLYGYTF. The chain recombines TRBV12-3 or TRBV12-4 with TRBJ1-2. The CDR3 is 14 residues long.